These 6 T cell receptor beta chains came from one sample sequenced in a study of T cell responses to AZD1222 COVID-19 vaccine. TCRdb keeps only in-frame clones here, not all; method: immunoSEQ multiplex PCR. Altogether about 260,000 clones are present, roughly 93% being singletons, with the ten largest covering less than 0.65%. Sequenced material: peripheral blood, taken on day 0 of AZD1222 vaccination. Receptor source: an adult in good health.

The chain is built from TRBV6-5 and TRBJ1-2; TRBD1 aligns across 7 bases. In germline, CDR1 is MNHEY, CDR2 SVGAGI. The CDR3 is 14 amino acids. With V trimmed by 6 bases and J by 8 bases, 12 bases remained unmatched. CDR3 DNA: TGTGCCAGCAGCACAGACAGGGTGAATAGGGGCTACACCTTC. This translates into CASSTDRVNRGYTF.

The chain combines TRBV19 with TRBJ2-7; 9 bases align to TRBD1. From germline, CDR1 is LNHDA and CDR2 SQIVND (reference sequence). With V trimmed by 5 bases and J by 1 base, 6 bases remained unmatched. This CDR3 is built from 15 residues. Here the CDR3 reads CASSGTGRPSYEQYF. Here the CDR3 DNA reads TGTGCCAGTAGTGGGACAGGGCGCCCTTCCTACGAGCAGTACTTC.

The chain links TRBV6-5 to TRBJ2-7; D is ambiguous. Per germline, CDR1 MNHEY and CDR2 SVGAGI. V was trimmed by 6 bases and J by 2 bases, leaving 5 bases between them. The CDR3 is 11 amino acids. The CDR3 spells CASSRPYEQYF. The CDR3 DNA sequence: TGTGCCAGCAGCCGACCCTACGAGCAGTACTTC.

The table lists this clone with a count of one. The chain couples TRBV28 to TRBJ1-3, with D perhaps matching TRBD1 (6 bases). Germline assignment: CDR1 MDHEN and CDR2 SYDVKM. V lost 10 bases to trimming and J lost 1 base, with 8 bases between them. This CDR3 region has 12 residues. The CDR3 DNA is TGTGCCATTACAGGGTCTGGAAACACCATATATTTT. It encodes CAITGSGNTIYF.

The CDR3 nucleotides are TGTGCCAGCCCACCCCCGTGGATAGGGGTGAACACTGAAGCTTTCTTT. Residues: CASPPPWIGVNTEAFF. V is TRBV7-9 and J is TRBJ1-1; D perhaps matches TRBD1 (5 bases). CDR1 is SEHNR, CDR2 FQNEAQ, per germline (reference sequence). The germline V and J ends were trimmed by 8 bases and 0 bases, with 19 bases remaining between them. The CDR3 loop spans 16 amino acids. The whole variable domain, remainder taken from reference TRBV7-9 and TRBJ1-1, is DTGVSQNPRHKITKRGQNVTFRCDPISEHNRLYWYRQTLGQGPEFLTYFQNEAQLEKSRLLSDRFSAERPKGSFSTLEIQRTEQGDSAMYLCASPPPWIGVNTEAFFGQGTRLTVV.

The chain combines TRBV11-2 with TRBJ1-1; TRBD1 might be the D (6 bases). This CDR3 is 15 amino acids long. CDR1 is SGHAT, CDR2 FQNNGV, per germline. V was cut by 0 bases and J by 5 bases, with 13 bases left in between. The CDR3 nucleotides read TGTGCCAGCAGCTTAGATCAGGGGTGGTGGACTGAAGCTTTCTTT. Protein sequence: CASSLDQGWWTEAFF.